The clone carrying this T cell receptor (beta chain) has only a few counts. Its antigen remains unknown. This sample is drawn from a study of blood T cells in healthy people across ages. Broader study findings: Per-million-T-cell TCR beta diversity fell roughly linearly with age.

Then a second PCR, running about 6 to 11 cycles, was carried out with a sample-barcoded 5' primer and a J-beta primer mix. Researchers report that a template-switch adaptor with 12 random nucleotides tagged each cDNA molecule. Using its own MiXCR run on the 5' RACE reads, TCRdb lists one record per CDR3 protein. The sample carries some 1.5 million distinct CDR3 sequences, 25% to 30% recorded once. The CDR3 covers 13 residues. From germline, CDR1 is DFQATT and CDR2 SNEGSKA (reference sequence). Deletions cut 5 bases from V and 5 bases from J, with 15 bases between. Per sample, no less than 5.5 micrograms of total RNA were extracted.

The sequence was obtained from a woman younger than 45 in good health. The gene calls are TRBV20-1 and TRBJ2-5; D is unclear. The material sequenced was blood. CDR3 nucleotides: TGCAGTGCTGGGAAAACGTACGAGGAGACCCAGTACTTC. The encoded protein is CSAGKTYEETQYF.